The clone carrying this TCR beta chain was counted at least ten times. The sample originates from a study of early T cells in non-severe SARS-CoV-2 infection. Across the whole study: Sequencing targeted bulk RNA from unsorted whole blood, leaving chains unpaired.

TCRdb analysed the 5' RACE reads with MiXCR anew, one entry per CDR3 protein. The sample has 65,000 to 85,000 distinct CDR3 sequences, about 13% seen once; the top ten hold approximately 1%. The sequence came from an adult who was a healthcare worker with PCR-confirmed SARS-CoV-2 infection or an uninfected control (not recorded which). The sample was whole blood.

In DNA form, the CDR3 reads TGCAGTGCTAGCCCTAGAAACACCGGGGAGCTGTTTTTT. This translates into CSASPRNTGELFF. V is TRBV20-1 and J is TRBJ2-2; D uncertain. The CDR3 runs to 13 residues. Trimming pared 3 bases from V and 2 bases from J, leaving 7 bases between. CDR1 is DFQATT and CDR2 is SNEGSKA in the germline V gene (reference sequence).